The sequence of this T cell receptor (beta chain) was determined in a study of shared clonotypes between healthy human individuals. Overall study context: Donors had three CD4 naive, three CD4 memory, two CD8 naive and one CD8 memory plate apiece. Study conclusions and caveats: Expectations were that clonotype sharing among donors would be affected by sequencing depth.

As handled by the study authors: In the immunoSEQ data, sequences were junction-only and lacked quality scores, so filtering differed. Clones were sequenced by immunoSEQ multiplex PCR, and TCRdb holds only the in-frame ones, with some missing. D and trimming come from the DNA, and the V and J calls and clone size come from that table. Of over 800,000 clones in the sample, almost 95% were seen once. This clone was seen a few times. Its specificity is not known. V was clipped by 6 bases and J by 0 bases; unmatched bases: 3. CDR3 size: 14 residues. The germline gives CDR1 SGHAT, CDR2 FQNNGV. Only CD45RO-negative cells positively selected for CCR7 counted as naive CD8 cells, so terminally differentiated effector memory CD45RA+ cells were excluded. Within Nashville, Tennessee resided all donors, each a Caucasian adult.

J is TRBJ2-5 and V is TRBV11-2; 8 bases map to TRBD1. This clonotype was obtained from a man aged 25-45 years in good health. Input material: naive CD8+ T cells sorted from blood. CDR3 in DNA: TGTGCCAGCAGAGAGGACAGGGACCAAGAGACCCAGTACTTC. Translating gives CASREDRDQETQYF.